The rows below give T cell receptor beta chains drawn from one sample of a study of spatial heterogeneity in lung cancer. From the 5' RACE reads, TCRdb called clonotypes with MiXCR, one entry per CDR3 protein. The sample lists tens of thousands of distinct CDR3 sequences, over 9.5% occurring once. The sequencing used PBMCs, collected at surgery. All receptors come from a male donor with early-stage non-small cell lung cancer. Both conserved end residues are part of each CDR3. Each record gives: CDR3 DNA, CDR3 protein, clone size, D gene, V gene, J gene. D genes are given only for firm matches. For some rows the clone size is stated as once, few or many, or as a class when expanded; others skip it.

DNA: TGTGCCAGCAGTGACCCCGCACTTGGGACTAGTCTCACCGGGGAGCTGTTTTTT
CDR3: CASSDPALGTSLTGELFF
size: .
D: TRBD2
V: TRBV6-1
J: TRBJ2-2

DNA: TGTGCCAGCAGTTTAGGGGACCCAAGCGGGGGGCTTAGCACAGATACGCAGTATTTT
CDR3: CASSLGDPSGGLSTDTQYF
size: few
D: TRBD2
V: TRBV28
J: TRBJ2-3

DNA: TGTGCCAGCAGCCAAGCTGACCAGTCGTCAGCTTTCTTT
CDR3: CASSQADQSSAFF
size: .
D: .
V: TRBV14
J: TRBJ1-1

DNA: TGCAGTGGGATTCTTAGCGGGAGGGCCGACAATGAGCAGTTCTTC
CDR3: CSGILSGRADNEQFF
size: many
D: TRBD2
V: TRBV20-1
J: TRBJ2-1

DNA: TGCGCCAGCAGCCAAGTCCGGACAGGGACCTACGAGCAGTACTTC
CDR3: CASSQVRTGTYEQYF
size: few
D: TRBD1
V: TRBV4-3
J: TRBJ2-7

DNA: TGCAGCGTTGAAGCCCTAGCTAGCACAGATACGCAGTATTTT
CDR3: CSVEALASTDTQYF
size: few
D: .
V: TRBV29-1
J: TRBJ2-3

DNA: TGTGCCAGCAGCTTGGGCACAGGGGAAAGCACAGATACGCAGTATTTT
CDR3: CASSLGTGESTDTQYF
size: many
D: TRBD1
V: TRBV7-9
J: TRBJ2-3

DNA: TGTGCCAGCAGTGCCGCTAAGGGGGCCTACAATGAGCAGTTCTTC
CDR3: CASSAAKGAYNEQFF
size: few
D: .
V: TRBV2
J: TRBJ2-1

DNA: TGTGCCAGCAGCTCGGGACAGAAGAACACTGAAGCTTTCTTT
CDR3: CASSSGQKNTEAFF
size: .
D: TRBD1
V: TRBV11-2
J: TRBJ1-1

DNA: TGTGCCGGCGGGGGAGGGGAAACCGAAAAACTGTTTTTT
CDR3: CAGGGGETEKLFF
size: .
D: .
V: TRBV28
J: TRBJ1-4

DNA: TGTGCCAGCAGTCTAATAGGGAAAGAGACCCAGTACTTC
CDR3: CASSLIGKETQYF
size: .
D: .
V: TRBV12-3/TRBV12-4
J: TRBJ2-5

DNA: TGTGCCAGCATACCCGGGACAGGGAGGGCTAACACTGAAGCTTTCTTT
CDR3: CASIPGTGRANTEAFF
size: few
D: TRBD1
V: TRBV27
J: TRBJ1-1

DNA: TGTGCCAGCAGTCCTTCCAGGGACTCTGGAAACACCATATATTTT
CDR3: CASSPSRDSGNTIYF
size: medium-sized
D: .
V: TRBV2
J: TRBJ1-3

DNA: TGTGCCAGCAGTCAGGACAGGGAGCAGTACTTC
CDR3: CASSQDREQYF
size: few
D: TRBD1
V: TRBV7-6
J: TRBJ2-7

DNA: TGCAGTGCTAGGGCAGGGGGGCCGAACACTGAAGCTTTCTTT
CDR3: CSARAGGPNTEAFF
size: few
D: TRBD1
V: TRBV20-1
J: TRBJ1-1

DNA: TGTGCCAGCAGTATACCCAAAAACGAGCAGTACTTC
CDR3: CASSIPKNEQYF
size: .
D: .
V: TRBV28
J: TRBJ2-7

DNA: TGCAGTGCTGGGGACGGTAGCTCCTACGAGCAGTACTTC
CDR3: CSAGDGSSYEQYF
size: many
D: .
V: TRBV20-1
J: TRBJ2-7

DNA: TGTGCCAGCAGCCTGGGAACGTGGAACACCGGGGAGCTGTTTTTT
CDR3: CASSLGTWNTGELFF
size: few
D: .
V: TRBV14
J: TRBJ2-2

DNA: TGCGCCAGCAGCCAGAGGGGGGCAGGACTCCGCACAGATACGCAGTATTTT
CDR3: CASSQRGAGLRTDTQYF
size: .
D: .
V: TRBV4-3
J: TRBJ2-3

DNA: TGTGCCAGCAGTAGATCCGGGACACCAAGCTACGAGCAGTACTTC
CDR3: CASSRSGTPSYEQYF
size: .
D: .
V: TRBV7-9
J: TRBJ2-7

DNA: TGTGCCAGCAGCCAACGGGACAGAAACGAGCAGTACTTC
CDR3: CASSQRDRNEQYF
size: many
D: TRBD1
V: TRBV7-9
J: TRBJ2-7

DNA: TGCGCCAGCAGTACTAGAGTCTCTGGGGCCAACGTCCTGACTTTC
CDR3: CASSTRVSGANVLTF
size: .
D: .
V: TRBV5-1
J: TRBJ2-6

DNA: TGTGCCAGCAGCTCCCGGGACAGGGTTTTATATGAAAAACTGTTTTTT
CDR3: CASSSRDRVLYEKLFF
size: .
D: TRBD1
V: TRBV3-1
J: TRBJ1-4

DNA: TGTGCCAGCAGCTTGGTGAACACTGAAGCTTTCTTT
CDR3: CASSLVNTEAFF
size: many
D: .
V: TRBV7-2
J: TRBJ1-1

DNA: TGCAGTGCTAGAGATCCCGCTAGCGGGGGGCGATACGAGCAGTACTTC
CDR3: CSARDPASGGRYEQYF
size: .
D: TRBD2
V: TRBV20-1
J: TRBJ2-7

DNA: TGCGCCAGCAGCTTGTTGGGTAGCGGGACCCAAGAGACCCAGTACTTC
CDR3: CASSLLGSGTQETQYF
size: .
D: TRBD2
V: TRBV5-1
J: TRBJ2-5

DNA: TGTGCCAGCGCATCGGGTCGGGGGTGGACGCAGTATTTT
CDR3: CASASGRGWTQYF
size: few
D: .
V: TRBV12-3/TRBV12-4
J: TRBJ2-3

DNA: TGTGCCAGCGGTAGGGCCGGGGGTTACAATGAGCAGTTCTTC
CDR3: CASGRAGGYNEQFF
size: .
D: .
V: TRBV6-1
J: TRBJ2-1

DNA: TGTGCCAGCAGTTTGATTAGCGGGCGAATCGGGTACAATGAGCAGTTCTTC
CDR3: CASSLISGRIGYNEQFF
size: few
D: TRBD2
V: TRBV28
J: TRBJ2-1

DNA: TGCAGTGCAGAGGACAGGGGCGATACGCAGTATTTT
CDR3: CSAEDRGDTQYF
size: few
D: TRBD1
V: TRBV20-1
J: TRBJ2-3

DNA: TGTGCCAGCAGCTTGGGTTCACTAGCGGGGGCCACAGATACGCAGTATTTT
CDR3: CASSLGSLAGATDTQYF
size: .
D: TRBD2
V: TRBV5-4
J: TRBJ2-3

DNA: TGTGCCAGCAGTACGCTGAATCAGCCCCAGCATTTT
CDR3: CASSTLNQPQHF
size: .
D: .
V: TRBV6-2/TRBV6-3
J: TRBJ1-5

DNA: TGTGCCACCAGCAGAGATGAAGTCGGAGAACCCAATCAGCCCCAGCATTTT
CDR3: CATSRDEVGEPNQPQHF
size: many
D: .
V: TRBV15
J: TRBJ1-5

DNA: TGTGCCAGCAGCGCTGGGACAGGCTCCTCAGATACGCAGTATTTT
CDR3: CASSAGTGSSDTQYF
size: few
D: TRBD1
V: TRBV9
J: TRBJ2-3

DNA: TGTGCCAGCAGTTTAATGACAGACCTCTATAGCAATCAGCCCCAGCATTTT
CDR3: CASSLMTDLYSNQPQHF
size: .
D: .
V: TRBV12-3/TRBV12-4
J: TRBJ1-5

DNA: TGTGCCAGCAGTTACTCGTCGGGACAGCCGAACACTGAAGCTTTCTTT
CDR3: CASSYSSGQPNTEAFF
size: few
D: TRBD1
V: TRBV6-2/TRBV6-3
J: TRBJ1-1

DNA: TGTGCCATCAGGGCGGCGGGAGAGGTCTCCTACGAGCAGTACTTC
CDR3: CAIRAAGEVSYEQYF
size: many
D: TRBD2
V: TRBV10-3
J: TRBJ2-7